The entry below describes one TCR beta chain. This clonotype was seen many times. Its antigen has not been determined. Per-base qualities were not stored, and no clone one base away is much larger. This sample stems from a study of regulatory T cells in long-lasting Graves disease (dated by TCRdb to the early 2020s). At the level of the whole study: Antithyroid drugs had been taken for less than 3 months by newly diagnosed Graves' disease patients. Persistent Graves' disease patients were compared with newly diagnosed Graves' disease patients by peripheral blood TCR sequencing and RNA sequencing. The study was registered as a clinical trial and conducted in China. A total of about 35 samples underwent TCR sequencing, from about 13 patients with persistent Graves' disease and roughly 20 patients with newly diagnosed Graves' disease. On the study overall, not on this receptor specifically: The small sample size was acknowledged by the authors as a limitation that may reduce accuracy. Compared with newly diagnosed patients, patients with persistent Graves' disease had lower TCR Shannon entropy and fewer highly expanded clones, which suggests clonal expansion. Only peripheral blood was studied, because thyroid tissue, the primary lesion, was inaccessible. More public clonotypes were shared among persistent patients (under 3,000) than among newly diagnosed patients (under 1,000). Preferential use of TRBV28, TRBJ1-2 and TRBJ2-5 was observed in persistent disease, whereas TRBV20-1 and TRBJ2-1 were favored in newly diagnosed disease. Sequencing and analysis were restricted to the TCR beta chain.

Libraries were prepared through multiplex PCR. Sequencing was performed on an Illumina HiSeq 4000. iRepertoire HTBI primers and Arm-PCR amplification of CDR3 regions were used to construct TCR beta libraries. Gel purification was performed on PCR products prior to sequencing. As for the original processing: Gene usage analysis of CDR3 amino acid clonotypes used the roughly 60 TRBV and 14 to 15 TRBJ segments found across samples. COPE and FqMerger were used to merge the filtered high-quality paired reads into contigs. BLAST was used to align contigs to IMGT TRBV, TRBD and TRBJ reference genes, with CDR3 defined following IMGT. Clonotypes above 0.1% frequency were classified as highly expanded clones. Shannon entropy served as the measure of repertoire diversity, while the Gini coefficient captured V-J evenness. Public clonotypes were defined as clonotypes shared by more than one individual. TCRdb handled the public reads itself, with Q25 trimming in fastp and clone calling in MiXCR, and kept productive beta chains. CDR3 protein duplicates are merged, each entry listing the most common genes and DNA. These V and J calls are TCRdb output, not the study's own analysis. This sample gives more than 450,000 distinct CDR3 sequences in total; around 15% of them show up just once. The ten top clones hold more than 10% of the sample.

V lost 6 bases and J lost 5 bases, and the count of bases not matched to a germline gene is 10. From the cysteine up to the phenylalanine, the CDR3 has a length of 15 residues. The retained sequence is limited to the CDR3, 45 bases, with the frame set at the first base. The germline V gene encodes CDR1 SNHLY and CDR2 FYNNEI. The label giving this sample's time point can be read as: newly diagnosed GD, antithyroid drugs for less than 3 months. RNA was extracted from PBMCs in TRIzol for both TCR sequencing and RNA sequencing. Graves' disease was diagnosed according to American Thyroid Association guidelines. Recruitment of patients was carried out at an endocrinology department in Xi'an, China. From each patient, about 9 milliliters of peripheral blood was collected into an EDTA anticoagulant tube. Ficoll Paque Plus density gradient separation was used to isolate PBMCs, and no further T cell sorting was done. RNA quality was checked with an Agilent 2100 Bioanalyzer and agarose gel, and concentration with a NanoDrop 2000.

These data are also associated with another study on T cells in Graves' hyperthyroidism and ophthalmopathy. Looking at the second paper: A patient counted as having stable Graves' hyperthyroidism if no progression to ophthalmopathy occurred over 18 months of follow-up. Hyperthyroidism patients were aged 18 to 65 years and newly diagnosed, with disease duration of less than 2 months. Exclusion was applied to patients with uncontrolled infections, other autoimmune diseases, pregnancy or lactation. Diagnoses were based on clinical symptoms, serum thyroxine and TRAb, thyroid ultrasound and orbital computed tomography. The first round of RT-PCR for the TCR CDR3 was performed with the HTBI primer set and the Qiagen OneStep RT-PCR kit. Most expanded thyroid clonotypes (frequency above 0.001) were also detected in blood, a finding suggesting that blood repertoires may reflect thyroid immune responses. A model built on a 13 V-J signature distinguished ophthalmopathy from stable hyperthyroidism, reaching around 87% sensitivity and under 84% specificity in cross-validation and 80%/75% in testing. In validation, progression to ophthalmopathy was predicted by the model with approximately 67% sensitivity and 72.22% specificity, a median of approximately 6.5 months before onset. A discovery cohort of 95 to 100 patients, approximately 45 with Graves' ophthalmopathy and 55 to 60 with stable Graves' hyperthyroidism, was used to find distinguishing TCR V-J signatures. An independent validation cohort of around 19 hyperthyroidism patients and about 15 patients who later progressed to ophthalmopathy tested prospective prediction of ophthalmopathy. For training and testing, the 100 patients in the discovery cohort were randomly divided in a 7:3 ratio. Thyroid tissue and blood T-cell repertoires from six Graves' hyperthyroidism patients were also compared in the study. Once sampling was done, hyperthyroidism patients were given methimazole at a starting dose of 30 mg daily, whereas ophthalmopathy patients were given high-dose intravenous methylprednisolone. A second multiplex PCR round built the libraries, followed by size selection and purification. The libraries were sequenced on an Illumina HiSeq2000 using paired-end 100 bp reads. Raw data were processed with SOAPnuke, discarding reads with adapters, uncalled bases, mean Phred below 15, or no exact constant-primer or identifier match. COPE v1.2.5 was used to merge high-quality paired reads, and clonotypes were defined as unique nucleotide sequences. Clonotypes were aligned to IMGT TRBV, TRBD and TRBJ reference segments using MiTCR v1.1. The analysis included only V-J combinations with a frequency above 0.0001, which together covered over 98% of the repertoires. The TCS score was defined as the ratio of F50 (clonal expansion) to E x V (chaos), calculated using BLOSUM62-based TCRdist between CDR3 peptides within each V-J. Welch's t-statistics and random forest reduced fewer than 600 V-J features to around 14, which were used in a naive Bayes classifier (R e1071). No statistical method was used to fix the sample size in advance, and group allocation was not hidden from the investigators. TCR Vbeta CDR3 sequencing of roughly 140 peripheral blood samples (over 40 ophthalmopathy, some 75 hyperthyroidism and roughly 17 progressor patients) is reported in the paper.

The receptor comes from a middle-aged man with Graves disease. Donor details come from another sample of the same person, matched by shared clones. The sample consisted of peripheral blood mononuclear cells (PBMCs), taken at new diagnosis, from a patient treated with antithyroid drugs. The V and J segments used are TRBV2 and TRBJ2-1, with 7 junctional bases fitting TRBD1. CDR3 loop: CASRASGTANNEQFF. The bases read TGTGCCAGCAGGGCATCCGGGACAGCAAACAATGAGCAGTTCTTC. Here the CDR3 is joined to the reference TRBV2 and TRBJ2-1 genes, and the full variable domain is: EPEVTQTPSHQVTQMGQEVILRCVPISNHLYFYWYRQILGQKVEFLVSFYNNEISEKSEIFDDQFSVERPDGSNFTLKIRSTKLEDSAMYFCASRASGTANNEQFFGPGTRLTVL.